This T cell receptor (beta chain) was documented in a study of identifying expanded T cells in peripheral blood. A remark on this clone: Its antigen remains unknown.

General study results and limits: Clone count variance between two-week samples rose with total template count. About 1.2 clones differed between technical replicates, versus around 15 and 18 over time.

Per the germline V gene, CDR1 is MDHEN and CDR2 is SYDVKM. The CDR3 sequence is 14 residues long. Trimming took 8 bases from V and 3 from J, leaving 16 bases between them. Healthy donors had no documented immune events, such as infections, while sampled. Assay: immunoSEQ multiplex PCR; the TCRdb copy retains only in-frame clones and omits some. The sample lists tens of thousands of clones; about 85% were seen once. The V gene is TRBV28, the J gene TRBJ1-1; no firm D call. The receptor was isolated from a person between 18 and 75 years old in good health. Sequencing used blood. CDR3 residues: CASLTTAPYTEAFF. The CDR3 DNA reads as TGTGCCAGCCTAACAACGGCCCCGTACACTGAAGCTTTCTTT.